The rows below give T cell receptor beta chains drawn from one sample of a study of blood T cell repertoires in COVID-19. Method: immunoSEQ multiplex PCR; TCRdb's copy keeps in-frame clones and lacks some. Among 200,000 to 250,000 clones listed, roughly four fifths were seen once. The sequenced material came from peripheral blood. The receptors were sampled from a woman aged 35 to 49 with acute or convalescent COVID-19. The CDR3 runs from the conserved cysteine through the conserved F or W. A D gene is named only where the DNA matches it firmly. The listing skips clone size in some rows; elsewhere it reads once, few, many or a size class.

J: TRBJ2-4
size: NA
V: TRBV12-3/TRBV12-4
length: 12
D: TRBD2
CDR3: CASSFAGDIQYF
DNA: TGTGCCAGCAGTTTCGCGGGGGACATTCAGTACTTC

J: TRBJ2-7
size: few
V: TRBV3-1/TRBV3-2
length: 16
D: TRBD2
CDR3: CASSQEGKASGYEQYF
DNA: TGTGCCAGCAGCCAAGAAGGAAAGGCTAGCGGTTACGAGCAGTACTTC

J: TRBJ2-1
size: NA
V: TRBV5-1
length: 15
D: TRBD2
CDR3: CASSLKLAGGNEQFF
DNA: TGCGCCAGCAGCTTGAAACTAGCGGGGGGGAATGAGCAGTTCTTC

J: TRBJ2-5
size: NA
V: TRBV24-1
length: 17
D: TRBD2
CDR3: CATSLADTSGEKETQYF
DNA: TGTGCCACCAGTTTAGCCGATACTAGCGGGGAAAAAGAGACCCAGTACTTC

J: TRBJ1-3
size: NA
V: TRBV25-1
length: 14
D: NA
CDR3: CASSESGNGNTIYF
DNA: TGTGCCAGCAGTGAATCAGGGAATGGAAACACCATATATTTT

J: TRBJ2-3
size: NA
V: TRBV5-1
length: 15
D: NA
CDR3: CASSFTNRLTDTQYF
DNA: TGCGCCAGCAGCTTCACCAACCGACTCACAGATACGCAGTATTTT

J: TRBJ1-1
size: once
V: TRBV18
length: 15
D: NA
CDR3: CASSNRQATDTEAFF
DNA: TGTGCCAGCTCAAACCGACAGGCAACGGACACTGAAGCTTTCTTT

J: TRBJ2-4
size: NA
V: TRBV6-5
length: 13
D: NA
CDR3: CASREGAKNIQYF
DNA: TGTGCCAGCAGGGAGGGGGCCAAAAACATTCAGTACTTC

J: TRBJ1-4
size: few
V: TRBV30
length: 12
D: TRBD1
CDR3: CASQGLDEKLFF
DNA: TGTGCCTCACAGGGGCTAGATGAAAAACTGTTTTTT

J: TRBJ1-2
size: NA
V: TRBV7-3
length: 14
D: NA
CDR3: CASSLDSSGYGYTF
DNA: TGTGCCAGCAGCTTAGACAGCTCTGGGTATGGCTACACCTTC

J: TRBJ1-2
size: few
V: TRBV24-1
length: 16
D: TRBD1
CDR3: CATSDSRTGGPYGYTF
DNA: TGTGCCACCAGTGATTCCCGGACAGGCGGCCCATATGGCTACACCTTC

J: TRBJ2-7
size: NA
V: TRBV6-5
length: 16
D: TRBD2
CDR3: CASSSPSSGSNYEQYF
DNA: TGTGCCAGCAGTTCCCCCTCGAGCGGGAGCAACTACGAGCAGTACTTC

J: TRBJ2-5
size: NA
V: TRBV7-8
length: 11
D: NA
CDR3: CASSPGETQYF
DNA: TGTGCCAGCAGCCCAGGGGAGACCCAGTACTTC

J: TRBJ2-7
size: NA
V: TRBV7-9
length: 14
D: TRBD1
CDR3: CASSLTGAVYEQYF
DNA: TGTGCCAGCAGTTTAACAGGGGCGGTCTACGAGCAGTACTTC

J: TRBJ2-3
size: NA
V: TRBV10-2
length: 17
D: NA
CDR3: CASSEFRDSHYTDTQYF
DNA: TGCGCCAGCAGTGAATTTCGAGACAGCCATTACACAGATACGCAGTATTTT

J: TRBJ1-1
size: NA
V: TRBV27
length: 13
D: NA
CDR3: CASSFRKNTEAFF
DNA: TGTGCCAGCAGTTTCAGGAAGAACACTGAAGCTTTCTTT

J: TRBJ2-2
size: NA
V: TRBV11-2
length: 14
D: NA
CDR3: CASSLWLAPGELFF
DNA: TGTGCCAGCAGCTTATGGCTAGCTCCCGGGGAGCTGTTTTTT

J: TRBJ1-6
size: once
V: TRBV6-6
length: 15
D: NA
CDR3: CASRDSSSYNSPLHF
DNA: TGTGCCAGCAGGGACAGTAGCTCCTATAATTCACCCCTCCACTTT

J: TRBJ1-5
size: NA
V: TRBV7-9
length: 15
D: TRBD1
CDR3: CASSLGTGSNQPQHF
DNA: TGTGCCAGCAGCTTGGGGACAGGGAGCAATCAGCCCCAGCATTTT

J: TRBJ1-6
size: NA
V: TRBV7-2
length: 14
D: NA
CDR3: CASNPDRENSPLHF
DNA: TGTGCCAGCAATCCGGACAGAGAAAATTCACCCCTCCACTTT

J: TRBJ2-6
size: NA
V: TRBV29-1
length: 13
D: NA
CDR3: CSVGGLGANVLTF
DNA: TGCAGCGTTGGAGGCTTAGGGGCCAACGTCCTGACTTTC

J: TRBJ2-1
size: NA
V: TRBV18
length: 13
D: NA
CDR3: CASSLSSYNEQFF
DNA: TGTGCCAGCTCACTTAGCTCCTACAATGAGCAGTTCTTC

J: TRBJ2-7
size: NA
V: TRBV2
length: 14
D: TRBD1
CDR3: CASRGTVPGDGQYF
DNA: TGTGCCAGCAGGGGGACAGTTCCTGGGGATGGGCAGTACTTC

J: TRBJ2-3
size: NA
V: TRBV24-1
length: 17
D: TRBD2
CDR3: CATSDLGTSGRGDTQYF
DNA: TGTGCCACCAGTGACCTCGGGACTAGCGGGAGGGGGGATACGCAGTATTTT

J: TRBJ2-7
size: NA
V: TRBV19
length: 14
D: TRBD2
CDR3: CASMTSGGSYEQYF
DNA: TGTGCCAGTATGACGAGCGGGGGGTCCTACGAGCAGTACTTC

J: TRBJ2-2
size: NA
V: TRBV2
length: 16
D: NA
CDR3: CASTLHGTGVPGELFF
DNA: TGTGCCAGCACTCTACATGGGACTGGGGTGCCCGGGGAGCTGTTTTTT

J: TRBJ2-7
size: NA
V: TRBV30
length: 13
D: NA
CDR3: CAWSVWGDGEQYF
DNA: TGTGCCTGGAGTGTATGGGGAGATGGGGAGCAGTACTTC

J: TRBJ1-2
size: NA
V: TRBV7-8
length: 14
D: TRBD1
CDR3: CASSPGGTLGGYTF
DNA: TGTGCCAGCAGCCCAGGGGGGACCCTAGGGGGCTACACCTTC

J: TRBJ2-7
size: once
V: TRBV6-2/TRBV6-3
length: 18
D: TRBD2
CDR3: CASSRFLLLAGQTYEQYF
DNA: TGTGCCAGCAGTCGGTTTCTTTTACTAGCGGGACAGACCTACGAGCAGTACTTC

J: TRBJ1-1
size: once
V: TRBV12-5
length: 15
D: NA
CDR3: CASGLFGELGTEAFF
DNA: TGTGCTAGTGGTTTGTTTGGGGAGTTGGGCACTGAAGCTTTCTTT

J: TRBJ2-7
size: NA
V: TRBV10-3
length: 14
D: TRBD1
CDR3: CAISADRVSYEQYF
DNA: TGTGCCATCAGTGCTGACAGGGTCTCCTACGAGCAGTACTTC

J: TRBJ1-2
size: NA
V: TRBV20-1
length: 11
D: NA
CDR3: CSARDRYGYTF
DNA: TGCAGTGCTAGGGACAGATATGGCTACACCTTC

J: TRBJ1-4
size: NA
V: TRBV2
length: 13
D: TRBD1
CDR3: CASNRGPPEKLFF
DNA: TGTGCCAGCAACAGGGGCCCCCCTGAAAAACTGTTTTTT

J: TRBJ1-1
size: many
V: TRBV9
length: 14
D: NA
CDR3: CASSSLGVNTEAFF
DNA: TGTGCCAGCAGCTCCCTAGGAGTGAACACTGAAGCTTTCTTT

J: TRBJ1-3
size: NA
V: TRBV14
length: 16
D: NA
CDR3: CASSQDRMTSGNTIYF
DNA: TGTGCCAGCAGCCAAGATAGAATGACTTCTGGAAACACCATATATTTT

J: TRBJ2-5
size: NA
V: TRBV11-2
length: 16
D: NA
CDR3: CASREMRMGSQETQYF
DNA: TGTGCCAGCAGAGAAATGCGGATGGGTAGCCAAGAGACCCAGTACTTC

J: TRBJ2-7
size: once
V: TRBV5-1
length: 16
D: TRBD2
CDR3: CASSLAGLRGAYEQYF
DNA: TGCGCCAGCAGCTTGGCCGGTTTGCGGGGGGCCTACGAGCAGTACTTC

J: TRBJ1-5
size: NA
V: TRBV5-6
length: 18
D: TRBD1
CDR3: CASSFGGGRGLSNQPQHF
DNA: TGTGCCAGCAGCTTCGGAGGGGGCCGGGGTTTGAGCAATCAGCCCCAGCATTTT

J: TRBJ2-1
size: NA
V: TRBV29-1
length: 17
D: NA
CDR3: CSAEDRFTVTTYNEQFF
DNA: TGCAGCGCGGAGGACAGATTCACGGTAACTACCTACAATGAGCAGTTCTTC

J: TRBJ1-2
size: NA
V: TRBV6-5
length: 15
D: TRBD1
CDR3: CASSYSPTGGDGYTF
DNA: TGTGCCAGCAGTTACTCCCCAACAGGGGGTGATGGCTACACCTTC

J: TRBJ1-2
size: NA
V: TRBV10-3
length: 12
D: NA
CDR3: CAISSQGFGYTF
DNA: TGTGCCATCAGTTCCCAGGGTTTTGGCTACACCTTC

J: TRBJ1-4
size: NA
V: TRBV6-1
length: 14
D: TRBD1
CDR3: CASSDTGGTEKLFF
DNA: TGTGCCAGCAGTGATACAGGGGGCACGGAAAAACTGTTTTTT

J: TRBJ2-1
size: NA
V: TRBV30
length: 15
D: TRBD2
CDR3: CACLYGGASYNEQFF
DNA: TGTGCCTGCCTCTACGGGGGGGCCTCCTACAATGAGCAGTTCTTC

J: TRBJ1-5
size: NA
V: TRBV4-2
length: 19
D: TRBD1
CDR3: CASSLGAMTGGVVYQPQHF
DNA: TGTGCCAGCAGCCTAGGCGCGATGACAGGGGGCGTAGTGTACCAGCCCCAGCATTTT

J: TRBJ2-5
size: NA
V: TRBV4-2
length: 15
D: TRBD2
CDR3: CASSRNAGGGETQYF
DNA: TGTGCCAGCAGCCGGAATGCGGGAGGTGGAGAGACCCAGTACTTC

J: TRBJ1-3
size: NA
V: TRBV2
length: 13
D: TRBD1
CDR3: CASRQGAGNTIYF
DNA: TGTGCCAGCCGACAGGGTGCTGGAAACACCATATATTTT

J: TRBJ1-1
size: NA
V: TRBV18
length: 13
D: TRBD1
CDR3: CASSQQGYTEAFF
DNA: TGTGCCAGCTCACAACAGGGGTACACTGAAGCTTTCTTT

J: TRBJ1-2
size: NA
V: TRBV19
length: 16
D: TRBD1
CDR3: CASTPTGGDPDYGYTF
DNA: TGTGCCAGTACCCCTACAGGGGGCGACCCGGACTATGGCTACACCTTC

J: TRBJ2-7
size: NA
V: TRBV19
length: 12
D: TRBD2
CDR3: CASSRTSYEQYF
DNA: TGTGCCAGTAGTAGGACTAGCTACGAGCAGTACTTC

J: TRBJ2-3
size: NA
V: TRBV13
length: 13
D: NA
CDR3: CASSLATRDTQYF
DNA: TGTGCCAGCAGCTTAGCCACCAGGGATACGCAGTATTTT

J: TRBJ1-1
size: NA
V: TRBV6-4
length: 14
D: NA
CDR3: CASSARGKNTEAFF
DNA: TGTGCCAGCAGCGCCCGAGGAAAGAACACTGAAGCTTTCTTT

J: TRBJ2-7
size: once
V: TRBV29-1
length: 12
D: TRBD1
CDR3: CSVQQGIGEQYF
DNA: TGCAGCGTACAACAGGGGATCGGGGAGCAGTACTTC

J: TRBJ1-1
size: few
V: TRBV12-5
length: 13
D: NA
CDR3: CASVRQRNTEAFF
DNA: TGTGCTAGTGTTCGACAGAGGAACACTGAAGCTTTCTTT

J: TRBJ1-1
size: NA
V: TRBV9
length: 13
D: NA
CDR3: CASSPRLGGLAFF
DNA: TGTGCCAGCAGCCCTCGACTAGGCGGGTTAGCTTTCTTT